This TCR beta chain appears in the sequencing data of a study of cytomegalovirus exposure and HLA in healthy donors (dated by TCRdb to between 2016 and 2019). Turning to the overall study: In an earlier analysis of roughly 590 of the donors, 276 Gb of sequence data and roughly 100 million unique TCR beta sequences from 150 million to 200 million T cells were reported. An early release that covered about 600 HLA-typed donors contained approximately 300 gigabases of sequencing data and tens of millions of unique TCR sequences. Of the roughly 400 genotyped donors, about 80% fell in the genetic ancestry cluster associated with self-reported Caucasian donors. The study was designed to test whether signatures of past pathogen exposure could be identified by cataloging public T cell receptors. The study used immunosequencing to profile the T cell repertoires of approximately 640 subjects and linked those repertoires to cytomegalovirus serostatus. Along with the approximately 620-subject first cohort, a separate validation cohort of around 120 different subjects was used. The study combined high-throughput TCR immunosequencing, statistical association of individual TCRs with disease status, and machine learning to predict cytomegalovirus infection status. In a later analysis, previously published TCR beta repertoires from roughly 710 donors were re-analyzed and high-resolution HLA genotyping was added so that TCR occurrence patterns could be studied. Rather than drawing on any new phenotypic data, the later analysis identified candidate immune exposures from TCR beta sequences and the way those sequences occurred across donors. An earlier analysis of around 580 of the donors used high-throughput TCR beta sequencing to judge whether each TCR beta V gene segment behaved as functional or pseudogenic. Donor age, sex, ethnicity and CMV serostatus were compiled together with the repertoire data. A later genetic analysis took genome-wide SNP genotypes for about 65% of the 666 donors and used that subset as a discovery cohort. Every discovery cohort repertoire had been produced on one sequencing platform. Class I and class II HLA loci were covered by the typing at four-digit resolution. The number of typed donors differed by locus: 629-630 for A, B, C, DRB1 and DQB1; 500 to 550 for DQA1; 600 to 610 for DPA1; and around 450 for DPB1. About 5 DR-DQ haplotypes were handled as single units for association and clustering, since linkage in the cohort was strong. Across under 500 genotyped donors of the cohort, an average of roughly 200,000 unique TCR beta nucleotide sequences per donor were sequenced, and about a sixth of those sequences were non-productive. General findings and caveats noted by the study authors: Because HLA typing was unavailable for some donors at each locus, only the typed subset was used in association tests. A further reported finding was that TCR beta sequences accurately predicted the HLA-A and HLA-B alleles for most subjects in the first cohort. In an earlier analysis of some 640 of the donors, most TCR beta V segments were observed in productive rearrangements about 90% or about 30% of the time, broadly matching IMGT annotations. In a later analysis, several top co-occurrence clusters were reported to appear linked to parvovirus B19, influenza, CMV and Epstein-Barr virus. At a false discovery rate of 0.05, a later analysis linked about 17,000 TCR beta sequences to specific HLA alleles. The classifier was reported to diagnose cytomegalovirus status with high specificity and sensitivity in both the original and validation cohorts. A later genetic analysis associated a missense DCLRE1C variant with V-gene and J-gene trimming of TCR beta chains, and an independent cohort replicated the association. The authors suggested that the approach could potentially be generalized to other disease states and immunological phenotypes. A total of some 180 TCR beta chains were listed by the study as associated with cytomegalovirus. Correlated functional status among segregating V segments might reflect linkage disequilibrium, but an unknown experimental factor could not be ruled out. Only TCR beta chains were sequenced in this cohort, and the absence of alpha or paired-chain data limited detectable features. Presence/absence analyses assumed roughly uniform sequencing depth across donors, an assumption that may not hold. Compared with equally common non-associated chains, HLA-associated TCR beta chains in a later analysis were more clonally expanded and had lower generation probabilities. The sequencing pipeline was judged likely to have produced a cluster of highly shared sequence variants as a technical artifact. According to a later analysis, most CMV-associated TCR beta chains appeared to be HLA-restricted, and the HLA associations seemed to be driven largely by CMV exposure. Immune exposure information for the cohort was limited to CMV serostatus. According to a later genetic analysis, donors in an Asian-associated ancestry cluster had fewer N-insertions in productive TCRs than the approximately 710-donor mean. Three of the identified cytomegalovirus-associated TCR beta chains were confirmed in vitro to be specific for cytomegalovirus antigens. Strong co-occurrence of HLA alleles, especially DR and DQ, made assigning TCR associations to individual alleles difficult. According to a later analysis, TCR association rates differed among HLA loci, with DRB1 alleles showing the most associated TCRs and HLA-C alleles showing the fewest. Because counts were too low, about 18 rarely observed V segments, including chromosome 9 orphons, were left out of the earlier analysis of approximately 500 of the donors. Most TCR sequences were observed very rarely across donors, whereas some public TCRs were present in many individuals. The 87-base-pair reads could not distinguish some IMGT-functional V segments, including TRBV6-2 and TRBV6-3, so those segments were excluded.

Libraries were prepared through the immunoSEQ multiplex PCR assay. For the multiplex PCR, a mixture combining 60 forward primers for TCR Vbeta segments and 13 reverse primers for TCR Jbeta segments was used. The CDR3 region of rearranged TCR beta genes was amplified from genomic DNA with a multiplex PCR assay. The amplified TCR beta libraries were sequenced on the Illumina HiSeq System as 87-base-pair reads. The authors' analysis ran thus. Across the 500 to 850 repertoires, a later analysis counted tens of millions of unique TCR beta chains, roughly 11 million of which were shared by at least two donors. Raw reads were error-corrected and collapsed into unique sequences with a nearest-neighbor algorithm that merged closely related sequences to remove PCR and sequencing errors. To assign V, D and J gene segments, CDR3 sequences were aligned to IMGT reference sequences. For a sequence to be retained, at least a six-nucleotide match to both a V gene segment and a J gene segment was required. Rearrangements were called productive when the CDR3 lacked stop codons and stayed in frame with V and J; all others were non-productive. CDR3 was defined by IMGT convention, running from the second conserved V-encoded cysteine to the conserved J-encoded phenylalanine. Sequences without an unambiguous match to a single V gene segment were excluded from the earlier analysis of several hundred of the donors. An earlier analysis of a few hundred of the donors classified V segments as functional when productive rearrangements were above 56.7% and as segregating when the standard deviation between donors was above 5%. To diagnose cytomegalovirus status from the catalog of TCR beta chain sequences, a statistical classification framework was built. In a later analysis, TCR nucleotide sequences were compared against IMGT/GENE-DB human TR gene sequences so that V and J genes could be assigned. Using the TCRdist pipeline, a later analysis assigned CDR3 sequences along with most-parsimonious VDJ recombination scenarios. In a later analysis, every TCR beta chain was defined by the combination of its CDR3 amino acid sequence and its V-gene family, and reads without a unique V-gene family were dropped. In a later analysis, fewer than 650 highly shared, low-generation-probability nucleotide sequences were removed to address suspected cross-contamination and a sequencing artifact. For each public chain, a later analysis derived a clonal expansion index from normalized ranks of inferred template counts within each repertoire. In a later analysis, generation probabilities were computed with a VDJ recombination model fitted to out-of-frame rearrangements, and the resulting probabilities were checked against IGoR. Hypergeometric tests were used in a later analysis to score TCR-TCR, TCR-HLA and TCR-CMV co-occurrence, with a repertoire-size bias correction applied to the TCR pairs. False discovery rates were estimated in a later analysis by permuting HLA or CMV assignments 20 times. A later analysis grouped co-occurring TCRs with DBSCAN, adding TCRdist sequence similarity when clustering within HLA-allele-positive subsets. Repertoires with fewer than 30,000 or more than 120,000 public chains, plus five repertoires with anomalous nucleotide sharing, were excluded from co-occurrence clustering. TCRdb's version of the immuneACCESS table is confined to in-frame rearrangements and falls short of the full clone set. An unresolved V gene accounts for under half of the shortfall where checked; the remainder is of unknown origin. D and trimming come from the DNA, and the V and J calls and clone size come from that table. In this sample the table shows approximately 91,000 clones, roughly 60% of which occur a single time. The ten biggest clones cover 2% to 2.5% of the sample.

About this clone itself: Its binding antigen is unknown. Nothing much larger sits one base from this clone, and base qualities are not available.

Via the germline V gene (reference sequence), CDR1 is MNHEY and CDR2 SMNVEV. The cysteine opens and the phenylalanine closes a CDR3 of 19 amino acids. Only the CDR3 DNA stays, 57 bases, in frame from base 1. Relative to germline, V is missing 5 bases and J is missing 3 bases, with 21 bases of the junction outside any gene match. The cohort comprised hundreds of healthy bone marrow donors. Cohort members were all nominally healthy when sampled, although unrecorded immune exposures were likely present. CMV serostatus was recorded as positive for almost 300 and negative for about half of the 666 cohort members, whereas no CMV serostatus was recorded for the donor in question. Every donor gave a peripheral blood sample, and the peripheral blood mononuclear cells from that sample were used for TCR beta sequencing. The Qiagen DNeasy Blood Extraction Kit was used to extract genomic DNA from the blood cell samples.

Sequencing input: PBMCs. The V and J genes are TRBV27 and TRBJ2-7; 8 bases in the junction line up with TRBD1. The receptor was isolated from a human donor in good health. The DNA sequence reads TGTGCCAGCAGTCCCCTTAAAGCCGACGACAGGGGATTTTACTACGAGCAGTACTTC. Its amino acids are CASSPLKADDRGFYYEQYF.